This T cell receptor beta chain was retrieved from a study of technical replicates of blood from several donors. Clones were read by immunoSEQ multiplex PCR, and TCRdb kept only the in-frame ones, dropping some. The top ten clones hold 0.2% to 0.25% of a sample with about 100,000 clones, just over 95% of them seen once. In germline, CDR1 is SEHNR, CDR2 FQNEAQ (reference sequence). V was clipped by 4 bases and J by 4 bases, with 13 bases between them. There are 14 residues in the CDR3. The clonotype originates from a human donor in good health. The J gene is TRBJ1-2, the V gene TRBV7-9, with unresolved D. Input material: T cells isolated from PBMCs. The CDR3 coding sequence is TGTGCCAGCAGCTCCGAGGTCCTCGGCTATGGCTACACCTTC. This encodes CASSSEVLGYGYTF.